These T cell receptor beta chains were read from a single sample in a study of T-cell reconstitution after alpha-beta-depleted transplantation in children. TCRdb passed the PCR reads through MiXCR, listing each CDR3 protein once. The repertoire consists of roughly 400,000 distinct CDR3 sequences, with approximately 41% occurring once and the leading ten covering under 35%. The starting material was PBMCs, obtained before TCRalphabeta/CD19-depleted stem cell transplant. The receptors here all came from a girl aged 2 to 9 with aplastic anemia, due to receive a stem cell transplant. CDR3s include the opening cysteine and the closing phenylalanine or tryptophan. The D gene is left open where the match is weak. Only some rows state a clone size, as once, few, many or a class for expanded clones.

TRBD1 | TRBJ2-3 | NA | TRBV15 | CATSSHDPGQGTDTQYF
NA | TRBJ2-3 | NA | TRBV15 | CATSPKGSGSTDTQYF
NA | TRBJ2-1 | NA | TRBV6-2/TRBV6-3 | CASGIVPDYNEQFF
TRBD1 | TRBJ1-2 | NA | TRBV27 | CASSPFLRQGSNYGYTF
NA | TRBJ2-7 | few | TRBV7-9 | CASSPSPVTVPYEQYF
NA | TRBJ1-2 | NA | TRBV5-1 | CASSGNRERTTF
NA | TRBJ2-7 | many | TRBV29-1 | CSAKTGGRNEQYF
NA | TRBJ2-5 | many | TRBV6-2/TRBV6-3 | CASSSHRNQQETQYF
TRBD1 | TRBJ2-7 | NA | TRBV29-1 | CSVVIRGGQSNYEQYF
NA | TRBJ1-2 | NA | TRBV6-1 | CASKLGNSGYGYTF
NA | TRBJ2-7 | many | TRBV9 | CASSVGGGGDYEQYF
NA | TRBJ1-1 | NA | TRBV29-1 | CSVVPGRTEAFF
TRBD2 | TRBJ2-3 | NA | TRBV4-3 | CASSQGLGYSGRTDTQYF
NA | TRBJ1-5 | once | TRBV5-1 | CASSRMGGMEPQHF
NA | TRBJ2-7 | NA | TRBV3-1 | CASSQDRTGVVYEQYF
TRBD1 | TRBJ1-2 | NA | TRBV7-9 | CASSLFPGQGTTYGYTF
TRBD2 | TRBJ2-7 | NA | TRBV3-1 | CASSRGLAASSSYEQYF
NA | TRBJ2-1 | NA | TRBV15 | CATSSRNEQFF
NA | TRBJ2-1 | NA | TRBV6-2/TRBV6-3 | CASNDRRSYNEQFF
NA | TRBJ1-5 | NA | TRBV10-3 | CAISPVGQPQHF
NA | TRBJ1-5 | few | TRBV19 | CASSIDSRTYSNQPQHF
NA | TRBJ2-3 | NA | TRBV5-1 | CASSNDGTSTDTQYF
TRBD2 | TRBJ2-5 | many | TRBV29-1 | CSVGSGSWETQYF
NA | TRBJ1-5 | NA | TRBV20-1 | CSARVEDMGNQPQHF
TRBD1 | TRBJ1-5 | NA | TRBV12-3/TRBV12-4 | CASSLRARQGPPQHF
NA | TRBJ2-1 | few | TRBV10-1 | CASSVRVTNEQFF
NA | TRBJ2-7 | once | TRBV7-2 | CASSFPYSYEQYF
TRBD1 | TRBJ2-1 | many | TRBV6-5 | CASSSDRASDEQFF
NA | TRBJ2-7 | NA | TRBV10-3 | CAISEPNGGHSSYEQYF
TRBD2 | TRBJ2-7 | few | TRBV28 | CASSWGASGSIGYEQYF
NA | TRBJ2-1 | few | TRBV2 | CASSPDSGSYNEQFF
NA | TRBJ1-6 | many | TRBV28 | CASSPSAFYGRAFDSPLHF
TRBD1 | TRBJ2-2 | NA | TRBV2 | CASRRSGQGDTGELFF
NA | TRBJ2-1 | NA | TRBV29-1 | CSVHSLGSSYNEQFF
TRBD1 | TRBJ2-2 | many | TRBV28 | CASSRQGLGELFF
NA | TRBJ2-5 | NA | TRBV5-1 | CASSGRLAATQETQYF
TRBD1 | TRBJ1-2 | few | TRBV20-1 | CSASRDSANYGYTF
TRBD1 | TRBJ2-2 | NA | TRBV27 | CASSRQGYTGELFF
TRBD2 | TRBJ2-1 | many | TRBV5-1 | CASSLNAGGPNEQFF
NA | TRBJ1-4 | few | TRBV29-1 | CSAKLNEKLFF
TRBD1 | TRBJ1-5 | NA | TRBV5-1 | CASSEGQPGQPQHF
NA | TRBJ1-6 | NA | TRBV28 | CASAGRSYNSPLHF
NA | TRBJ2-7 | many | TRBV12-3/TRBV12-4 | CASSLGGSTEQYF
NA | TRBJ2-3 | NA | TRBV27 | CASSPLGATSTDTQYF
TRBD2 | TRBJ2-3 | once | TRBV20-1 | CSARTSERAPADTLYF
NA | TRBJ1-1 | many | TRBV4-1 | CASSSVPPRAMNTEAFF